This is a list of T cell receptor beta chains from one sample in a study of CD8 T cells in ankylosing spondylitis. TCRdb passed the 5' RACE reads through MiXCR, listing each CDR3 protein once. The sample consists of 100,000 to 150,000 distinct CDR3 sequences, approximately 17% of them appearing once. Material: blood, either unsorted or a sorted T cell fraction (not recorded which). The receptors come from a male donor with ankylosing spondylitis. Each CDR3 is given without its conserved first and last residue.

cdr3_aa j_call v_call
SAREGPALPSYNEQF TRBJ2-1 TRBV20-1
ASSGFDRAETQY TRBJ2-5 TRBV6-1
ASSGLAGTYNEQF TRBJ2-1 TRBV6-2/TRBV6-3
ASNGGGNEQF TRBJ2-1 TRBV27
ASTPDTSSYNEQF TRBJ2-1 TRBV27
ASSVGSGSSYEQY TRBJ2-7 TRBV9
ATSRDPRAGNQPQH TRBJ1-5 TRBV15
ASSFLGSGEQF TRBJ2-1 TRBV12-3/TRBV12-4
SVEAPLKANNIQY TRBJ2-4 TRBV29-1
ASSSQDRGHTEAF TRBJ1-1 TRBV7-3
ASSLGTSGSEQY TRBJ2-7 TRBV28
ASSKGSVAGVQETQY TRBJ2-5 TRBV21-1
ASSMGLYEQY TRBJ2-7 TRBV11-2
ASSPPGQLNTEAF TRBJ1-1 TRBV4-1
ASSLAPNNEQF TRBJ2-1 TRBV5-8
ASSQEFTDTQY TRBJ2-3 TRBV4-3
ASSVAGGSLYEQY TRBJ2-7 TRBV9
ASSSHSGSGDTQY TRBJ2-3 TRBV7-8
SAPSLGYNEQF TRBJ2-1 TRBV20-1
ASSQKWGPYEQY TRBJ2-7 TRBV14
AISSLKAGGWDTQY TRBJ2-3 TRBV10-3
ASPGRERFYNEQF TRBJ2-1 TRBV4-3
ASSERGAGNEQF TRBJ2-1 TRBV6-1